Included here is one TCR beta chain sequence, with context. Libraries were prepared by immunoSEQ multiplex PCR; TCRdb keeps only in-frame clonotypes and omits some of them. Of around 320,000 clones listed, around nine tenths were seen once; the top ten hold around 4.2%. The source of the sample is a study of blood T cell repertoires in COVID-19. Overall study: Nucleic acid was either cDNA or gDNA, and it came from T cells, B-cell-depleted T cells, or PBMCs.

CDR3 length: 15 residues. Germline CDR1 LNHDA, CDR2 SQIVND (reference sequence). With 5 bases removed from V and 0 bases from J, the gap between germline ends came to 10 bases. Participants were aged about 18 to 90 years, lived in 20 to 25 US areas, and enrolled virtually. Assignment of participants to cohorts was predicated upon participant-reported clinical history. The chain couples TRBV19 to TRBJ1-4; D gene ambiguous. The clonotype was recovered from a woman aged 25 to 39 who had been exposed to COVID-19. The specimen sequenced was PBMCs or T cells enriched from blood (not recorded which). This chain's CDR3 is CASSPLSATNEKLFF. For the CDR3, the DNA is TGTGCCAGTAGTCCGTTATCTGCAACTAATGAAAAACTGTTTTTT.